The source of this TCR beta chain is a study of T-cell memory formation after mild COVID-19 (dated by TCRdb to about 2021). A note on the overall study: TCR sequence clusters from the two donors were found to be largely donor specific. In two donors, T-cell clones that expanded and contracted after mild COVID-19 were tracked by sequencing TCRalpha and TCRbeta repertoires over time. Two young, previously healthy adult volunteers, one female and one male, were included in the cohort.

Regarding this clonotype: The antigen it binds to is not known. No base-level quality is on record; no much larger clone is a single base apart.

PBMCs were isolated by Ficoll-Paque density gradient centrifugation. Findings and caveats that apply to the study as a whole: The detection of some responding clones in pre-infection memory suggests that pre-existing cross-reactive memory T cells joined the SARS-CoV-2 response. SARS-CoV-2 specificity was not confirmed for the second-wave clones peaking on day 37. Only a couple of mild cases were covered by the study, and larger cohorts that include severe cases with pre-infection samples were considered necessary. Contracting CD4+ clones were located mainly in the CM and EM memory subsets, whereas CD8+ clones were found to be enriched in EMRA. Clones contracting from day 15 to 85 had balanced CD4/CD8 phenotypes, while a second wave expanding from day 15 to 37 was biased towards CD4+.

The germline V gene encodes CDR1 KGHSH and CDR2 LQKENI. Deletion took 3 bases off V and 7 bases off J, with a span of 16 bases between the germline ends. The CDR3 holds 15 amino acids from the cysteine to the phenylalanine. The CDR3 DNA has 45 bases and is translated from base 1. These reads were obtained on an Illumina NovaSeq 6000. cDNA libraries for TCRalpha and TCRbeta were prepared by 5'RACE using constant-segment primers, with sample barcodes and unique molecular identifiers added. RNA was extracted from every sample with Trizol reagent. Library amplification was performed in two PCR steps, and a second sample barcode and Illumina TruSeq adapters were introduced in the second step. Sequencing of the libraries was done on an Illumina NovaSeq, producing 2 x 150 bp paired-end reads. The paper's processing steps were these. Demultiplexing of reads and collapsing into UMI-guided consensus sequences were performed with migec v1.2.7. Using mixcr v2.1.11, UMI consensuses were aligned to TRA and TRB V and J templates and then assembled into clonotypes. A clonotype was counted as expanded or contracted only when both edgeR and NoisET called the clonotype significant, with the noise models trained on biological replicates. For edgeR calls, a false discovery rate-adjusted p below 0.01 and a log2 fold-change threshold of 1 were applied. PCA with hierarchical clustering of max-normalized trajectories of the 1000 most abundant clonotypes was used as exploratory dynamics analysis. Separately sequenced CD4+ and CD8+ repertoires were used to assign the CD4 or CD8 phenotype of responding clones. In-frame beta chains were kept once TCRdb had trimmed the public reads at Q25 with fastp and called clones with MiXCR. Records with the same CDR3 protein are collapsed into one entry carrying the most frequent genes and DNA. The V and J calls and clone size are TCRdb's, not the authors'. Within this sample are hundreds of thousands of distinct CDR3 sequences, with about 20% of them counted one time only. Roughly 12% of the sample rests with the top ten.

Material for sequencing was PBMCs or a T cell subset sorted from them (not recorded which). Recombination linked TRBV18 to TRBJ2-1; a weak D assignment points to TRBD2 (5 bases agree). The clonotype originates from an adult woman who had mild COVID-19 (a few samples of this study predate the infection). The sample titles of this study are shuffled in the database, so cell type and time point are left out; the donor was told from shared clones. The CDR3 reads CASSPGTLTGNEQFF. The DNA is as follows: TGTGCCAGCTCACCGGGAACGTTGACGGGGAATGAGCAGTTCTTC. The CDR3 plus the reference TRBV18 and TRBJ2-1 genes for the other parts give the full variable domain: NAGVMQNPRHLVRRRGQEARLRCSPMKGHSHVYWYRQLPEEGLKFMVYLQKENIIDESGMPKERFSAEFPKEGPSILRIQQVVRGDSAAYFCASSPGTLTGNEQFFGPGTRLTVL.